The clone carrying this T cell receptor (beta chain) was detected many times. The lymph nodes were axillary draining lymph nodes from breast cancer patients. TCRdb re-called the multiplex PCR reads through MiXCR, storing one row per CDR3 protein. The data hold approximately 90,000 distinct CDR3 sequences, with about 27% observed a single time. The source of the sample is a study of breast tumors, draining lymph nodes, adjacent tissues. This TCR was sampled from a female donor with breast cancer. Some clones in this sample may be carry-over from other donors' samples. Sample: axillary lymph node tissue.

The CDR3 is CAWTSTHDGYTF. The CDR3 DNA follows: TGTGCCTGGACCTCAACCCACGATGGCTACACCTTC. The chain is built from TRBV30 and TRBJ1-2; D remains ambiguous. Deletions cut 4 bases from V and 6 bases from J, with 12 bases between. Germline V gene data show CDR1 as GTSNPN and CDR2 as SVGIG (reference sequence). CDR3 length: 12 amino acids.